This T cell receptor (beta chain) is drawn from a study of spatial heterogeneity in lung cancer. Within the sample, this clonotype is medium-sized. The time point denotes: sample taken at primary tumor resection. Unsorted tumor, nontumor lung tissue or cryopreserved PBMC supplied the whole RNA. Germline V lookup: CDR1 SQVTM, CDR2 ANQGSEA. V lost 6 bases and J lost 5, with 13 bases in between. The CDR3 totals 13 residues. MiXCR, applied by TCRdb to the 5' RACE reads, yields one record per CDR3 protein. The repertoire holds a few thousand distinct CDR3 sequences, over 15% seen once, with roughly 6% in the top ten.

The TCR was taken from a male donor with early-stage non-small cell lung cancer. The specimen was PBMCs, collected at surgery. The J gene is TRBJ2-2, the V gene TRBV29-1; a weak D match, TRBD1 (6 bases). This CDR3 is CSVRGVRTGELFF. CDR3 sequence (DNA): TGCAGCGTCAGGGGTGTAAGGACCGGGGAGCTGTTTTTT.